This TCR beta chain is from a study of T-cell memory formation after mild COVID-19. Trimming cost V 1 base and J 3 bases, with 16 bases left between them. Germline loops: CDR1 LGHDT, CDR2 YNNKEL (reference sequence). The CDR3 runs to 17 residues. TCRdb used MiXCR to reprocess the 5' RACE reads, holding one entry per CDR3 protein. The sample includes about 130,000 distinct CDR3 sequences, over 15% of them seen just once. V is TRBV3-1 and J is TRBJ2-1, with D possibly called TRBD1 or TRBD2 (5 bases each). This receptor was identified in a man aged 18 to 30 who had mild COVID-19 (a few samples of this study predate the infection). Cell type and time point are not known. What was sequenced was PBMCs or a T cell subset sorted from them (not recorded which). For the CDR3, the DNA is TGTGCCAGCAGCCAAGCGGAGGCTCGGGGCCTCTACAATGAGCAGTTCTTC. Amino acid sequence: CASSQAEARGLYNEQFF.